This T cell receptor beta chain was obtained from a study of T-cell reconstitution after alpha-beta-depleted transplantation in children. V lost 4 bases, J lost 1 base, and 2 bases stayed unmatched. Germline-derived CDR1 and CDR2 are SGHRS and YFSETQ. The CDR3 has 14 amino acids. Preparation of the TCRbeta library involved a method that used unique molecular identifiers. TCRdb re-called the PCR reads through MiXCR, storing one row per CDR3 protein. The table has fewer than 120,000 distinct CDR3 sequences, over 9% seen once. This clonotype was counted at least ten times. The sequence was obtained from a human donor who donated a stem cell graft to a child with acute lymphoblastic leukemia. This specimen consisted of PBMCs from the stem cell graft donor, obtained from the stem cell graft. The chain has TRBV5-1 and TRBJ2-7; 10 bases fit TRBD1. CDR3 loop: CASSGTGESYEQYF. The CDR3 nucleotides are TGCGCCAGCAGCGGGACAGGGGAGTCCTACGAGCAGTACTTC.